These 20 T cell receptor beta chains were sequenced from one sample in a study of blood T cell repertoires in COVID-19. The data were produced by immunoSEQ multiplex PCR, yet TCRdb's version contains in-frame clones alone and is incomplete. The sample includes approximately 220,000 clones, around 84% of them seen just once. Sample: PBMCs or T cells enriched from blood (not recorded which). These receptors all come from a woman aged 35 to 49 with acute COVID-19.

The chain combines TRBV29-1 with TRBJ1-2; D possibly corresponds to TRBD1 (6 bases). From germline, CDR1 is SQVTM and CDR2 ANQGSEA. V was cut by 6 bases and J by 4 bases, with 12 bases left in between. This CDR3 spans 12 amino acids. The CDR3 DNA sequence: TGCAGCGTAACTCGGGGGGCCTATGGCTACACCTTC. It codes for CSVTRGAYGYTF.

The chain employs TRBV29-1 and TRBJ1-1; no firm D call. V lost 0 bases and J 4 bases, leaving 6 bases between the germline ends. CDR1 is SQVTM and CDR2 is ANQGSEA in the germline V gene. This CDR3 is built from 12 residues. In DNA, the CDR3 is TGCAGCGTTGAAGATCCGGGCACTGAAGCTTTCTTT. It codes for CSVEDPGTEAFF.

The chain combines TRBV29-1 with TRBJ2-7, with 9 bases matching TRBD1. This CDR3 region has 15 residues. V shed 5 bases and J 2 bases; nucleotides not matched to a gene: 10. Per the germline V gene, CDR1 is SQVTM and CDR2 is ANQGSEA. The CDR3 region has the DNA TGCAGCGTTCTACCAACGGGGACAGGGCCCTACGAGCAGTACTTC. It encodes CSVLPTGTGPYEQYF.

The chain uses TRBV5-1 and TRBJ2-2, with 11 bases identical to TRBD1. The V gene end was trimmed by 3 bases and the J gene end by 2 bases; junction bases not matched to a gene: 3. Germline CDR1 SGHRS, CDR2 YFSETQ. The CDR3 is 16 residues long. CDR3 in amino acids: CASSSGTGGNTGELFF. For the CDR3, the DNA is TGCGCCAGCAGCTCCGGGACAGGGGGAAACACCGGGGAGCTGTTTTTT. The full variable domain, completed using reference TRBV5-1 and TRBJ2-2, is KAGVTQTPRYLIKTRGQQVTLSCSPISGHRSVSWYQQTPGQGLQFLFEYFSETQRNKGNFPGRFSGRQFSNSRSEMNVSTLELGDSALYLCASSSGTGGNTGELFFGEGSRLTVL.

The genes are TRBV7-8 and TRBJ1-3; 8 bases map to TRBD1. Germline V gene lookup returns CDR1 SGHVS and CDR2 FQNEAQ. The CDR3 totals 19 residues. The V gene end was trimmed by 1 base and the J gene end by 0 bases; junction bases not matched to a gene: 11. The CDR3 loop is CASSLVARGPLSSGNTIYF. CDR3 DNA: TGTGCCAGCAGCTTAGTAGCCAGGGGGCCCTTGAGCTCTGGAAACACCATATATTTT. The full variable domain, its missing parts supplied by reference TRBV7-8 and TRBJ1-3, is GAGVSQSPRYKVAKRGQDVALRCDPISGHVSLFWYQQALGQGPEFLTYFQNEAQLDKSGLPSDRFFAERPEGSVSTLKIQRTQQEDSAVYLCASSLVARGPLSSGNTIYFGEGSWLTVV.

This clone occurred a few times. The rearrangement joins TRBV6-5 to TRBJ2-7, with 9 bases fitting TRBD1. V shed 2 bases, J shed 5 bases, and the junction held 10 bases outside the gene matches. This CDR3 has 16 amino acids. The germline gives CDR1 MNHEY, CDR2 SVGAGI. DNA for the CDR3: TGTGCCAGCAGTTACAGTGCCGGGACAGGGTCTAACGAGCAGTACTTC. This sequence encodes CASSYSAGTGSNEQYF.

The rearrangement links TRBV30 to TRBJ1-5; 7 bases map to TRBD1. The V and J ends lost 4 bases and 1 base, in that order; junction bases with no gene match: 1. Germline V gene sequence: CDR1 GTSNPN, CDR2 SVGIG (reference sequence). This CDR3 contains 13 residues. As DNA, the CDR3 is TGTGCCTGGAACAGGGGAAGCAATCAGCCCCAGCATTTT. Translation gives CAWNRGSNQPQHF.

The chain has TRBV3-1 (or the pseudogene TRBV3-2) and TRBJ1-1; D not certain. In germline, CDR1 is LGHDT, CDR2 YNNKEL (reference sequence). V was clipped by 4 bases and J by 7 bases, with 16 bases between them. This CDR3 spans 14 amino acids. The CDR3 region is CASSPREQRVEAFF. CDR3 bases: TGTGCCAGCAGCCCACGGGAACAGAGAGTTGAAGCTTTCTTT.

This clone was observed a few times. The rearrangement joins TRBV7-9 to TRBJ1-5; 11 nucleotides line up with TRBD1. This CDR3 spans 17 amino acids. Germline V gene data show CDR1 as SEHNR and CDR2 as FQNEAQ (reference sequence). Trimming at V came to 5 bases and at J to 0 bases, leaving 6 bases not matched to a gene. The CDR3 DNA is TGTGCCAGCAGCCAAGGACAGGGGGCGATTAGCAATCAGCCCCAGCATTTT. This codes for CASSQGQGAISNQPQHF.

This clone was counted a few times. The chain carries TRBV14 and TRBJ2-1; D call uncertain. V gave up 1 base and J gave up 8 bases, with 3 bases separating them. The germline V gene encodes CDR1 SGHDN and CDR2 FVKESK. The CDR3 totals 11 residues. The CDR3 sequence is CASSQVDEQFF. The CDR3 region has the DNA TGTGCCAGCAGCCAAGTCGATGAGCAGTTCTTC. Variable domain in full (rest from reference TRBV14 and TRBJ2-1): EAGVTQFPSHSVIEKGQTVTLRCDPISGHDNLYWYRRVMGKEIKFLLHFVKESKQDESGMPNNRFLAERTGGTYSTLKVQPAELEDSGVYFCASSQVDEQFFGPGTRLTVL.

The chain links TRBV18 to TRBJ1-3; D unclear. Trimming took 6 bases from V and 0 from J, leaving 9 bases between them. Germline CDR1 KGHSH, CDR2 LQKENI. The CDR3 runs 14 residues. The CDR3 reads CASSDTASGNTIYF. CDR3 DNA: TGTGCCAGCTCCGACACAGCCTCTGGAAACACCATATATTTT.

This clone was detected a few times. This sequence joins TRBV11-2 and TRBJ2-3, with 14 bases fitting TRBD2. The CDR3 has 15 residues. Germline assignment: CDR1 SGHAT and CDR2 FQNNGV. V was pared by 6 bases and J by 6 bases, with 5 bases of the junction left unmatched. The CDR3 DNA reads TGTGCCAGCAGGTCGGGACTAGCGGGAGCCGATACGCAGTATTTT. This encodes CASRSGLAGADTQYF.

This clone was detected only once. V usage is TRBV2 and J usage is TRBJ2-1; D is unresolved. Trimming cost V 8 bases and J 0 bases, with 14 bases left between them. The CDR3 loop spans 15 amino acids. Looked up from germline, CDR1 is SNHLY and CDR2 is FYNNEI. The CDR3 bases are TGTGCCAGCCGCGCTTTAGTAAGCTCCTACAATGAGCAGTTCTTC. Translation gives CASRALVSSYNEQFF.

The chain joins TRBV5-1 to TRBJ2-7, with 7 nucleotides matching TRBD1. The CDR3 consists of 15 residues. After removal of 1 base from V and 4 bases from J, the junction contained 8 bases not matched to a gene. CDR1 and CDR2 (germline): SGHRS, YFSETQ. CDR3 nucleotides: TGCGCCAGCAGCTTGAGACAGGGATATGGGTACGAGCAGTACTTC. Its protein is CASSLRQGYGYEQYF.

CDR3 nucleotide sequence: TGTGCCAGCAGCTTGGAAGCAGGCTCGGGAAACACCATATATTTT. Amino acid sequence: CASSLEAGSGNTIYF. V and J are TRBV5-5 and TRBJ1-3; D call uncertain. CDR3 length: 15 residues. Germline values: CDR1 SGHKS, CDR2 YYEKEE (reference sequence). Trimming took off 0 bases at V and 4 bases at J, with 11 bases between the two ends.

The sample holds a few counts of this clone. CDR3 residues: CASSSTFGELFF. As DNA, the CDR3 is TGTGCCAGCAGTTCTACCTTCGGGGAGCTGTTTTTT. The chain couples TRBV28 to TRBJ2-2, with D unresolved. This CDR3 is built from 12 residues. Germline V lookup: CDR1 MDHEN, CDR2 SYDVKM. Trimming stripped 4 bases from V and 7 bases from J, with 7 bases between. Complete variable domain (other parts from reference TRBV28 and TRBJ2-2): DVKVTQSSRYLVKRTGEKVFLECVQDMDHENMFWYRQDPGLGLRLIYFSYDVKMKEKGDIPEGYSVSREKKERFSLILESASTNQTSMYLCASSSTFGELFFGEGSRLTVL.

The rearrangement joins TRBV19 to TRBJ2-7; TRBD2 aligns across 10 bases. Germline CDR1 reads LNHDA; CDR2 reads SQIVND (reference sequence). This CDR3 is 13 amino acids long. The V and J ends lost 4 bases and 7 bases, in that order; junction bases with no gene match: 4. Written as DNA, the CDR3 is TGTGCCAGTAGTACGTTAGCGGGAGGAGAGCAGTACTTC. Encoded protein: CASSTLAGGEQYF.

The rearrangement uses TRBV7-8 and TRBJ2-6; 10 nucleotides line up with TRBD1. The CDR3 has 18 residues. Per the germline V gene, CDR1 is SGHVS and CDR2 is FQNEAQ. Trimming cost V 4 bases and J 0 bases; bases outside gene matches: 6. The CDR3 DNA reads as TGTGCCAGCAGCTCAAGACAGGGGGCTGTCTCTGGGGCCAACGTCCTGACTTTC. Residues: CASSSRQGAVSGANVLTF.

The chain joins TRBV6-5 to TRBJ1-3; D not resolved. The germline gives CDR1 MNHEY, CDR2 SVGAGI. This CDR3 region has 13 residues. V was shortened by 4 bases and J by 2 bases, with 6 bases between the two germline ends. As DNA, the CDR3 is TGTGCCAGCAGTTGGAGAGCTGGAAACACCATATATTTT. Amino acid sequence: CASSWRAGNTIYF.

This chain connects TRBV11-1 to TRBJ2-7, with D unresolved. V was shortened by 4 bases and J by 4 bases, with 11 bases between the two germline ends. This CDR3 region has 13 residues. The germline V gene has CDR1 SGHAT and CDR2 FQDESV (reference sequence). The CDR3 DNA sequence: TGTGCCAGCAGCTCCGATCTGCTATACGAGCAGTACTTC. Encoded protein: CASSSDLLYEQYF.